The clone carrying this T cell receptor (beta chain) was found a few times. No antigen is known for it. The sample comes from a study of T-cell memory formation after mild COVID-19. Background on the study: TCR clusters were mostly confined to one donor each. Study conclusions and caveats: Shrinking CD4+ clones resided mostly in CM and EM, and CD8+ ones in EMRA. Clones contracting day 15 to 85 were balanced CD4/CD8; later expanders leaned CD4+.

Constant-segment primers were used for 5'RACE, and the resulting TCR alpha and TCR beta cDNA libraries carried sample barcodes and UMIs. TCRdb re-analysed the 5' RACE reads in MiXCR, keeping a single row per CDR3 protein. This table has 95,000 to 110,000 distinct CDR3 sequences, approximately 15% appearing once. The V gene lost 2 bases and the J gene lost 6 bases, with 11 bases spanning the gap. CDR1 and CDR2 (germline): LGHDT, YNNKEL (reference sequence). This CDR3 is 14 amino acids long. The clonotype was recovered from a man aged 18 to 29 who had mild COVID-19 (a few samples of this study predate the infection). Cell type and time point are not known. What was sequenced was PBMCs or a T cell subset sorted from them (not recorded which). V usage is TRBV3-1 and J usage is TRBJ1-5; D ambiguous. The CDR3 bases are TGTGCCAGCAGCCAACGGGTCGGGCGTCAGCCCCAGCATTTT. As protein: CASSQRVGRQPQHF.